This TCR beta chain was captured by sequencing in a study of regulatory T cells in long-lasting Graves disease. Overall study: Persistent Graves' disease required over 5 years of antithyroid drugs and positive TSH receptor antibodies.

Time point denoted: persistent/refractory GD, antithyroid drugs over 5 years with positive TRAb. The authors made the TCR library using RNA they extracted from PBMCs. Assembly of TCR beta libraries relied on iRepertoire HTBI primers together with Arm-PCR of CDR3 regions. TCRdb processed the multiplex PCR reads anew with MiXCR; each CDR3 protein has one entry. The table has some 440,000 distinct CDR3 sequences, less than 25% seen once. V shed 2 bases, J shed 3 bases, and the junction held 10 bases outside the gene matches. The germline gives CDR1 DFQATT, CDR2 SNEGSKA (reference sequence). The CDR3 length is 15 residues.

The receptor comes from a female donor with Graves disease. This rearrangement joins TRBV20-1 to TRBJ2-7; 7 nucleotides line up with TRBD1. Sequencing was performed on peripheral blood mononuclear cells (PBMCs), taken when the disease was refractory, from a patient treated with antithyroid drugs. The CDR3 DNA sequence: TGCAGTGCTAGATCCGACAGGGACACCAACTACGAGCAGTACTTC. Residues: CSARSDRDTNYEQYF.